This TCR beta chain was sequenced for a study of post-analysis software for immune sequencing data. The CDR3 has 14 residues. Germline CDR1 and CDR2: ENHRY and SYGVKD. V lost 5 bases, J lost 1 base, and 4 bases stayed unmatched. Carried by the TCR beta cDNA libraries were unique molecular identifiers. Approximately 0.5 million cDNA molecules were recovered from an input of about 1 to 10 million T cells. TCRdb re-analysed the PCR reads in MiXCR, keeping a single row per CDR3 protein. Of about 820,000 distinct CDR3 sequences listed, approximately 53% were seen once; the top ten hold approximately 4.4%. A few counts support this clonotype. The antigen is not known. Points from the study as a whole: TRBV5-6, TRBV5-1 and TRBV20-1 belonged to a set of about five TRBV segments that were more frequent in patients than controls. Samples sharing a preparation batch grouped tightly together when assessed by F measure.

This chain links TRBV10-3 with TRBJ2-7, with TRBD2 identical over 8 bases. The material sequenced was blood. The TCR comes from a girl aged 5 to 17 with multiple sclerosis. CDR3 in amino acids: CAISFGGASYEQYF. The CDR3 DNA is TGTGCCATCAGTTTCGGGGGGGCGTCCTACGAGCAGTACTTC.